The sequence of this T cell receptor (beta chain) was determined in a study of blood T cell repertoires in COVID-19. Study-level background: PBMCs, B-cell-depleted T cells, or T cells provided the cDNA or gDNA that made up the material.

Looked up from germline, CDR1 is KGHDR and CDR2 is SFDVKD. J gave up 3 bases and V 9 bases, and 7 bases lay outside the gene matches. This CDR3 spans 13 amino acids. Only in-frame clones appear in the TCRdb table, and some are missing; sequencing was by immunoSEQ multiplex PCR. The sample holds 200,000 to 250,000 clones; about 84% are singletons and the top ten take over 2%. The origin of this receptor is a woman aged 45-60 years who had recovered from COVID-19. The gene calls are TRBV24-1 and TRBJ2-7, with TRBD1 matching over 7 bases. Input material: PBMCs or T cells enriched from blood (not recorded which). The CDR3 protein is CATGTGDIYEQYF. The CDR3, as DNA: TGTGCCACCGGCACAGGGGATATCTACGAGCAGTACTTC.